Listed below are T cell receptor beta chains from one sample, sequenced in a study of blood T cell repertoires in COVID-19. The data were produced by immunoSEQ multiplex PCR, yet TCRdb's version contains in-frame clones alone and is incomplete. In the table there are about 250,000 clones, more than 80% of which are singletons. Material: peripheral blood. These receptors were collected from a woman in her twenties or thirties with active or convalescent COVID-19. Both conserved end residues are part of each CDR3. D genes are given only for firm matches. Size tells how often a clone was seen (once, few, many) or the class of an expanded clone, and some rows leave it out.

D gene	V gene	J gene	clone size	CDR3 DNA	CDR3 protein
TRBD1	TRBV15	TRBJ1-3	-	TGTGCCACGGGACAGGGAGGAAACACCATATATTTT	CATGQGGNTIYF
-	TRBV7-9	TRBJ1-4	-	TGTGCCAGCAGCTTAGCAGGGGATAATGAAAAACTGTTTTTT	CASSLAGDNEKLFF
-	TRBV6-5	TRBJ1-1	-	TGTGCCAGCAGTTACTCAAACCCATGGAGCACTGAAGCTTTCTTT	CASSYSNPWSTEAFF
-	TRBV2	TRBJ1-1	-	TGTGCCAGCAGTGAAGATCCCGGGGAGAACACTGAAGCTTTCTTT	CASSEDPGENTEAFF
-	TRBV20-1	TRBJ1-1	-	TGCAGTGCTAGTAAGGTTCCAGGGTTGACTGAAGCTTTCTTT	CSASKVPGLTEAFF
-	TRBV7-2	TRBJ2-7	-	TGTGCCAGCAGCTTCCTCTACGAGCAGTACTTC	CASSFLYEQYF
TRBD2	TRBV7-3	TRBJ2-7	-	TGTGCCAGCAGCTTGGGGCTAGCGGGGACTGACGAGCAGTACTTC	CASSLGLAGTDEQYF
TRBD1	TRBV7-2	TRBJ1-2	-	TGTGCCAGCAGCGGCCGGACAGGGAGTAACTATGGCTACACCTTC	CASSGRTGSNYGYTF
TRBD1	TRBV5-1	TRBJ1-2	-	TGCGCCAGCAGCCTAGCGGGACAGGTAGATATCTCCTTC	CASSLAGQVDISF
-	TRBV5-1	TRBJ2-7	-	TGCGCCAGCAGTTATCCTCCGGGAACCTATCGGGACGAGCAGTACTTC	CASSYPPGTYRDEQYF
TRBD1	TRBV25-1	TRBJ2-7	-	TGTGCCAGCGGGGAGATCGGGACAGGGCAGGGTGGATCCTACGAGCAGTACTTC	CASGEIGTGQGGSYEQYF
TRBD2	TRBV18	TRBJ2-2	-	TGTGCCAGCTCACCCCTAGCGGTCGCCGGGGAGCTGTTTTTT	CASSPLAVAGELFF
-	TRBV2	TRBJ2-3	-	TGTGCCAGCAGTGAAGGGGCCTCTAGCACAGATACGCAGTATTTT	CASSEGASSTDTQYF
TRBD1	TRBV19	TRBJ1-1	-	TGTGCCAGTAGTTTGGGACAGGGGGCGCCGGGTGAAGCTTTCTTT	CASSLGQGAPGEAFF
TRBD1	TRBV4-1	TRBJ1-2	-	TGCGCCAGCAGCTTAGGACAGGGGGAGGGCTATGGCTACACCTTC	CASSLGQGEGYGYTF
-	TRBV18	TRBJ2-6	-	TGTGCCAGCTCACCAGCGGCGGGAGGGGCCAACGTCCTGACTTTC	CASSPAAGGANVLTF
TRBD2	TRBV5-4	TRBJ2-7	-	TGTGCCAGCAGCTTGTTGGGACTAGCGGGGGGGCCCGGAGGAGAGCAGTACTTC	CASSLLGLAGGPGGEQYF
TRBD2	TRBV14	TRBJ2-4	-	TGTGCCAGCACAACAGGGGCCGGGACTAGCGGGGGATCGGGCAACGGCATTCAGTACTTC	CASTTGAGTSGGSGNGIQYF
TRBD1	TRBV24-1	TRBJ2-3	-	TGTGCCACCAGTGAGACCCGCATAGCAGGGGGCCTAAATCCAGATACGCAGTATTTT	CATSETRIAGGLNPDTQYF
-	TRBV20-1	TRBJ2-2	-	TGCAGTGCGACGGGGGCCGGGGAGCTGTTTTTT	CSATGAGELFF
TRBD1	TRBV3-1/TRBV3-2	TRBJ1-2	-	TGTGCCAGCAGCCTACCGGGACAGAACTATGGCTACACCTTC	CASSLPGQNYGYTF
-	TRBV9	TRBJ1-2	once	TGTGCCAGCAGCGCCCTCCTGGGGGGGGTTGCTGGCTACACCTTC	CASSALLGGVAGYTF
-	TRBV18	TRBJ1-1	-	TGTGCCAGCTCTAAAGACTCGGGGTCCACTGAAGCTTTCTTT	CASSKDSGSTEAFF
-	TRBV11-3	TRBJ2-2	-	TGTGCCAGCAGCCCCCGCAGGGGTCGGAACACCGGGGAGCTGTTTTTT	CASSPRRGRNTGELFF
-	TRBV6-2/TRBV6-3	TRBJ1-1	-	TGTGCCAGCCGCCAGGCAGGAAACACTGAAGCTTTCTTT	CASRQAGNTEAFF
-	TRBV6-5	TRBJ1-2	-	TGTGCCAGCAGCCTGGGCCTGCCAGGGTTTGGCTACACCTTC	CASSLGLPGFGYTF
-	TRBV7-9	TRBJ1-2	-	TGTGCCAGCAGTCCCGTTGGTGAGCTCAATGGCTACACCTTC	CASSPVGELNGYTF